The source of this T cell receptor (beta chain) is a study of T cell changes during pregnancy in multiple sclerosis. Per germline, CDR1 SGHDN and CDR2 FVKESK. The CDR3 is 17 amino acids. V gave up 0 bases and J gave up 2 bases, with 15 bases separating them. Clones were sequenced by immunoSEQ multiplex PCR, and TCRdb holds only the in-frame ones, with some missing. The sample contains about 30,000 clones, 80% to 90% of which appear only once. The receptor comes from a female donor with multiple sclerosis, enrolled in a pregnancy study. The sequencing here drew on CD8+ T cells from peripheral blood mononuclear cells, taken in the second trimester of pregnancy. The chain couples TRBV14 to TRBJ2-3; the D gene is possibly TRBD1 (6 bases). The CDR3 loop is CASSQDINREDTDTQYF. The CDR3 nucleotides are TGTGCCAGCAGCCAAGATATTAACAGGGAAGACACAGATACGCAGTATTTT.